This T cell receptor beta chain was profiled in a study of beta chain features in type 1 diabetes. The study, taken as a whole, reports: All four CD4+ subsets of Type 1 diabetes patients contained TCRB CDR3s that were moderately but significantly shorter.

The germline CDR1 and CDR2 sequences are SGHTA and FQGNSA. The CDR3 has 15 residues. The V end lost 4 bases, the J end lost 6 bases, and 18 bases lay between the germline ends. Since all of the isolated RNA was reverse transcribed, expressed TCRB transcripts were what got sequenced. Sequenced by immunoSEQ multiplex PCR; TCRdb stores in-frame clones only, minus some. The sample records about 640,000 clones, roughly 12% being singletons. CD45RO/CCR7/CD25/CD127/CD95/CD27 sorting isolated CD4+ naive, central memory, regulatory and stem cell-like memory cells. On this clone: Antigen unknown.

The chain employs TRBV7-2 and TRBJ1-2; no clear D gene. This clonotype originated in a man aged 25-40 years with type 1 diabetes. Material: naive CD4+ T cells from blood. Here the CDR3 reads CASSSWVLPPHGYTF. The CDR3 DNA sequence: TGTGCCAGCAGCTCCTGGGTCTTACCCCCTCATGGCTACACCTTC.